These 25 T cell receptor beta chains share one sample of origin, sequenced in a study of blood T cell repertoires in COVID-19 (TCRdb year 2020). The library came from the immunoSEQ multiplex PCR assay. The table was pulled from immuneACCESS by TCRdb, which kept in-frame rearrangements only. Such tables lose some clones; where checked, under half of the loss comes from unresolved V genes, and the rest has no known cause. The sample table lists 52,000 or so clones, approximately 82% of them with a count of one. 13% to 15% of the sample is in the top ten clones. Sequenced: peripheral blood. These receptors originate from a human donor in a cohort sampled during active COVID-19.

V usage is TRBV6-5 and J usage is TRBJ2-3; 8 positions agree with TRBD2. The CDR3 runs to 15 residues. With V trimmed by 8 bases and J by 3 bases, 10 bases remained unmatched. In germline, CDR1 is MNHEY, CDR2 SVGAGI. This CDR3 reads CASALGGAGTDTQYF. As DNA, the CDR3 is TGTGCCAGCGCCCTCGGGGGGGCCGGGACAGATACGCAGTATTTT.

The V gene is TRBV5-1, the J gene TRBJ2-1; 14 bases match TRBD2. Trimming removed 4 bases from V and 7 bases from J; junction bases left unmatched: 10. This CDR3 contains 17 residues. Germline CDR1 SGHRS, CDR2 YFSETQ. CDR3 residues: CASSPGTSGSGWNEQFF. The CDR3 coding sequence is TGCGCCAGCAGCCCCGGGACTAGCGGGAGTGGTTGGAATGAGCAGTTCTTC.

The chain carries TRBV4-1 and TRBJ2-1; TRBD1 agrees at 7 bases. This CDR3 contains 17 residues. Germline CDR1 reads MGHRA; CDR2 reads YSYEKL. V shed 2 bases, J shed 4 bases, and the junction held 11 bases outside the gene matches. This CDR3 is CASSQKHTGVAYNEQFF. DNA for the CDR3: TGCGCCAGCAGCCAAAAGCACACAGGGGTAGCATACAATGAGCAGTTCTTC.

This clone has more than one count but fewer than ten. J is TRBJ1-3 and V is TRBV5-1, with unresolved D. Germline V gives CDR1 SGHRS, CDR2 YFSETQ. Between the trimmed V and J ends, which lost 1 base and 8 bases, there was a span of 7 bases. The CDR3 runs to 12 residues. The CDR3 bases are TGCGCCAGCAGCTTGCTGGGAGACACCATATATTTT. It is translated as CASSLLGDTIYF.

This rearrangement joins TRBV15 to TRBJ2-5; tentatively, D is TRBD2 (5 bases). This CDR3 has 16 residues. V lost 1 base to trimming and J lost 4 bases, with 16 bases between them. Germline values: CDR1 LNHNV, CDR2 YYDKDF (reference sequence). CDR3 protein: CATSRVLAQEVETQYF. CDR3 bases: TGTGCCACCAGCAGAGTGCTAGCCCAGGAGGTAGAGACCCAGTACTTC.

The chain joins TRBV3-1 (or the pseudogene TRBV3-2) to TRBJ1-1, with TRBD1 as a possible D gene (6 bases). Germline loops: CDR1 LGHDT, CDR2 YNNKEL (reference sequence). V lost 1 base, J lost 7 bases, and 13 bases lay in between. This CDR3 comprises 14 residues. This chain's CDR3 is CASSQGRGGSEAFF. The CDR3 DNA sequence: TGTGCCAGCAGCCAAGGTAGGGGGGGAAGTGAAGCTTTCTTT.

This clone was counted only a few times. This chain joins TRBV19 and TRBJ2-1; D perhaps matches TRBD1 (5 bases). Germline assignment: CDR1 LNHDA and CDR2 SQIVND (reference sequence). V lost 6 bases, J lost 5 bases, and 14 bases lay in between. This CDR3 is built from 14 residues. The CDR3 DNA reads TGTGCCAGTAGAGGGGAAAGTACGGACAATGAGCAGTTCTTC. It translates to CASRGESTDNEQFF.

V usage is TRBV10-1 and J usage is TRBJ2-2; the D gene is possibly TRBD1 (5 bases). Germline-derived CDR1 and CDR2 are WNHNN and SYGVQD (reference sequence). V lost 3 bases, J lost 6 bases, and 8 bases lay in between. This CDR3 spans 13 amino acids. CDR3 in amino acids: CASSDRVPGELFF. CDR3 coding DNA: TGCGCCAGCAGTGACAGGGTTCCCGGGGAGCTGTTTTTT.

The chain has TRBV20-1 and TRBJ2-2; D uncertain. Germline CDR1 is DFQATT and CDR2 is SNEGSKA (reference sequence). V lost 3 bases to trimming and J lost 4 bases, with 9 bases between them. This CDR3 spans 13 amino acids. CDR3 DNA sequence: TGCAGTGCTAGTTCTCGACTCACCGGGGAGCTGTTTTTT. Protein product: CSASSRLTGELFF.

In regard to this clone: Other DNA sequences within the sample encode an identical CDR3. The chain carries TRBV7-2 and TRBJ2-2, with 8 bases lining up with TRBD2. Germline CDR1 is SGHTA and CDR2 is FQGNSA. This CDR3 spans 15 amino acids. J lost 6 bases, V lost 5 bases, and 8 bases had no gene match. This chain's CDR3 is CASSLGGGTAGELFF. The CDR3 DNA reads as TGTGCCAGCAGCCTCGGGGGGGGCACAGCCGGGGAGCTGTTTTTT.

The V call is TRBV2, the J call TRBJ2-5; 9 nucleotides line up with TRBD2. Germline CDR1 reads SNHLY; CDR2 reads FYNNEI. The junction had 8 bases not matched to a gene; V was cut back by 7 bases and J by 5 bases. The CDR3 is 14 residues long. The chain's CDR3 is CASMLAGKSETQYF. As DNA, the CDR3 is TGTGCCAGCATGCTAGCGGGAAAGAGTGAGACCCAGTACTTC.

The chain links TRBV4-1 to TRBJ1-2; D not resolved. This CDR3 has 18 residues. Deletions cut 0 bases from V and 4 bases from J, with 21 bases between. Germline V gene lookup returns CDR1 MGHRA and CDR2 YSYEKL. The CDR3 DNA reads as TGCGCCAGCAGCCAAGATCTGGGGATTATAGGACTGACCTATGGCTACACCTTC. This translates into CASSQDLGIIGLTYGYTF.

This clone was picked up one time. This sequence joins TRBV4-1 and TRBJ2-7; D is perhaps TRBD1 (6 bases). Germline CDR1 is MGHRA and CDR2 is YSYEKL. V was pared by 4 bases and J by 6 bases, with 13 bases between. CDR3 length: 13 residues. The CDR3 protein is CASSLDRFREQYF. CDR3 DNA sequence: TGCGCCAGCAGCCTTGACAGGTTTCGCGAGCAGTACTTC.

The chain recombines TRBV7-2 with TRBJ1-1; TRBD1 aligns across 7 bases. Trimming took 5 bases from V and 8 from J; bases not matched to a gene: 8. The CDR3 has 13 amino acids. Germline V gene data show CDR1 as SGHTA and CDR2 as FQGNSA. The CDR3, as DNA: TGTGCCAGCAGCACCAGACAGGGAAACGAAGCTTTCTTT. It is translated as CASSTRQGNEAFF. Full variable domain (outside the CDR3, taken from reference TRBV7-2 and TRBJ1-1): GAGVSQSPSNKVTEKGKDVELRCDPISGHTALYWYRQSLGQGLEFLIYFQGNSAPDKSGLPSDRFSAERTGGSVSTLTIQRTQQEDSAVYLCASSTRQGNEAFFGQGTRLTVV.

The chain uses TRBV29-1 and TRBJ2-7, with D perhaps TRBD1 (5 bases). The CDR3 has 15 residues. In germline, CDR1 is SQVTM, CDR2 ANQGSEA. With 2 bases removed from V and 2 bases from J, the gap between germline ends came to 16 bases. This CDR3 reads CSVESPGLGAYEQYF. The DNA of the CDR3 is TGCAGCGTTGAATCCCCAGGGTTAGGTGCCTACGAGCAGTACTTC.

V and J are TRBV5-1 and TRBJ2-2; TRBD1 agrees at 8 bases. The CDR3 loop spans 16 amino acids. The ends lost 7 bases at V and 0 bases at J; junction bases unmatched: 8. Germline-derived CDR1 and CDR2 are SGHRS and YFSETQ. Written as DNA, the CDR3 is TGCGCCAGCTCCCCCAGGGGGCACACGAACACCGGGGAGCTGTTTTTT. Protein: CASSPRGHTNTGELFF.

The rearrangement links TRBV7-9 to TRBJ2-7; maybe TRBD1 (6 bases). The V and J ends lost 2 bases and 4 bases respectively, with 9 bases between them. Per germline, CDR1 SEHNR and CDR2 FQNEAQ (reference sequence). The CDR3 consists of 13 residues. The CDR3 sequence is CASSLPGQYEQYF. In DNA form, the CDR3 reads TGTGCCAGCAGCTTACCAGGACAGTACGAGCAGTACTTC.

The chain has TRBV5-6 and TRBJ2-2; D is uncertain. Germline CDR1 SGHDT, CDR2 YYEEEE. Trimming pared 0 bases from V and 2 bases from J, leaving 11 bases between. CDR3 size: 16 residues. CDR3 in amino acids: CASSLVGAGNTGELFF. In DNA form, the CDR3 reads TGTGCCAGCAGCTTGGTAGGCGCAGGAAACACCGGGGAGCTGTTTTTT.

This sequence joins TRBV28 and TRBJ2-7, with 9 positions matching TRBD2. From germline, CDR1 is MDHEN and CDR2 SYDVKM. The CDR3 contains 16 residues. With 2 bases clipped from V and 2 bases from J, the junction kept 7 bases outside the gene matches. In DNA form, the CDR3 reads TGTGCCAGCAGTTTAGTTCCTAGCGGGAATACCTACGAGCAGTACTTC. Translated: CASSLVPSGNTYEQYF.

The chain has TRBV28 and TRBJ2-7, with D possibly being TRBD1 (6 bases). The CDR3 extends over 15 amino acids. Germline CDR1 is MDHEN and CDR2 is SYDVKM. Trimming took off 5 bases at V and 4 bases at J, with 18 bases between the two ends. The CDR3: CASSDPGHKSYEQYF. In nucleotides, the CDR3 is TGTGCCAGCAGTGATCCGGGACATAAAAGTTACGAGCAGTACTTC.

The rearrangement joins TRBV29-1 to TRBJ2-5; 11 bases map to TRBD2. Germline CDR1 and CDR2: SQVTM and ANQGSEA. Trimming cost V 6 bases and J 4 bases; bases outside gene matches: 7. The CDR3 totals 14 residues. CDR3 residues: CSVPTSGSGETQYF. Here the CDR3 DNA reads TGCAGCGTACCCACTAGCGGGAGCGGAGAGACCCAGTACTTC.

The chain joins TRBV4-3 to TRBJ2-1, with 11 positions matching TRBD2. The ends lost 3 bases at V and 8 bases at J; junction bases unmatched: 6. The CDR3 has 15 amino acids. Germline V lookup: CDR1 LGHNA, CDR2 YSLEER. CDR3 nucleotide sequence: TGCGCCAGCAGCCAGTTTAGCGGGGGGGCGTATGAGCAGTTCTTC. Translated, it gives CASSQFSGGAYEQFF.

The chain uses TRBV19 and TRBJ2-5; possible D gene TRBD1, 8 bases. Germline V gene sequence: CDR1 LNHDA, CDR2 SQIVND (reference sequence). CDR3 length equals 15 residues. V lost 4 bases to trimming and J lost 4 bases, with 16 bases between them. In DNA, the CDR3 is TGTGCCAGTAGTACCCTACAGGGGGGGCGAGAGACCCAGTACTTC. It encodes CASSTLQGGRETQYF.

The chain employs TRBV30 and TRBJ2-5, with D hard to call. This CDR3 has 12 residues. CDR1 GTSNPN and CDR2 SVGIG come from the germline V gene (reference sequence). V lost 0 bases and J lost 5, with 7 bases in between. This chain's CDR3 is CAWSVTVETQYF. The CDR3 DNA follows: TGTGCCTGGAGTGTAACAGTGGAGACCCAGTACTTC.

The CDR3 DNA follows: TGTGCCAGCAGTGAAATTCGGACAGGGGGCCTGGAGACCCAGTACTTC. This gives the protein CASSEIRTGGLETQYF. The chain employs TRBV25-1 and TRBJ2-5, with 11 bases matching TRBD1. Germline V CDR1 and CDR2: MGHDK, SYGVNS. The J segment lost 5 bases and the V segment lost 2 bases, leaving 7 bases of the junction unmatched. There are 16 residues in the CDR3.